This entry lists 11 T cell receptor beta chains sequenced from one sample in a study of naive and memory T cell subsets. Overall study findings and caveats: Especially in CD8 cells, naive repertoires contained a few larger clonotypes, possibly CD45RA-re-expressing memory cells.

Two oligonucleotides, mixed equimolar, formed the beta constant-region primer covering TRBC1 and TRBC2. Nested alpha and beta constant-region primers with the SP2 primer drove four PCR rounds on ligated cDNA. TCRdb independently ran MiXCR on the UMI-ligation and nested PCR reads; one entry per CDR3 protein. The profile shows tens of thousands of distinct CDR3 sequences, over 9% of them singletons. No antigen is known for these receptors. Sequenced material: naive CD4+ T cells from blood. The receptors derive from a human donor in good health.

Comment on this clonotype: One end of the junction does not line up with germline, which may come from a read error. The V and J genes are TRBV4-1 and TRBJ2-7; TRBD1 or TRBD2 may be the D gene (6 bases each). The CDR3 is made up of 16 amino acids. Germline V gene lookup returns CDR1 MGHRA and CDR2 YSYEKL. The CDR3 nucleotides read TGCGCCAGCAGCCAAGACAGGGGACTGAGCTCCTACGAGCAGCACTTC. Protein sequence: CASSQDRGLSSYEQHF.

The rearrangement uses TRBV6-1 and TRBJ2-7, with TRBD2 identical over 8 bases. V gave up 4 bases and J gave up 0 bases; unmatched junction bases: 2. The CDR3 covers 14 residues. Germline V gene lookup returns CDR1 MNHNS and CDR2 SASEGT. CDR3 nucleotides: TGTGCCAGCAGTGTAGCGGGAAGCTCCTACGAGCAGTACTTC. Protein: CASSVAGSSYEQYF.

This chain links TRBV12-3 or TRBV12-4 with TRBJ1-4; 7 bases agree with TRBD1. The trim removed 6 bases at V and 5 bases at J, leaving 3 bases unmatched. The length of the CDR3 is 13 residues. The CDR3 here is CASSLQGNEKLFF. CDR3 nucleotide sequence: TGTGCCAGCAGCTTACAGGGGAATGAAAAACTGTTTTTT.

This clonotype was observed at least ten times. This chain joins TRBV20-1 and TRBJ1-3; D uncertain. Germline CDR1 is DFQATT and CDR2 is SNEGSKA (reference sequence). The CDR3 loop spans 14 amino acids. V lost 3 bases and J 0 bases, leaving 9 bases between the germline ends. CDR3 DNA: TGCAGTGCTAGTTTTGGGGACTCTGGAAACACCATATATTTT. Its protein is CSASFGDSGNTIYF.

This clonotype has only a few counts. DNA for the CDR3: TGCAGCGTGGCAACCTGGACGTCGGAGCAGTTCTTC. Translated: CSVATWTSEQFF. V and J are TRBV29-1 and TRBJ2-1; D gene unclear. Germline V CDR1 and CDR2: SQVTM, ANQGSEA. The length of the CDR3 is 12 residues. The V and J ends lost 6 bases and 10 bases respectively, with 16 bases between them.

In this sample, this clonotype turned up many times. The chain is built from TRBV6-2 or TRBV6-3 and TRBJ2-1; 10 bases align to TRBD2. Germline values: CDR1 MNHEY, CDR2 SVGEGT. The CDR3 sequence is 13 residues long. With V trimmed by 6 bases and J by 9 bases, 5 bases remained unmatched. CDR3 loop: CASRGAGGGEQFF. CDR3 nucleotides: TGTGCCAGCAGAGGAGCGGGAGGGGGTGAGCAGTTCTTC.

This clonotype was observed at least ten times. This chain connects TRBV12-3 or TRBV12-4 to TRBJ2-1; maybe TRBD1 (6 bases). V gave up 3 bases and J gave up 2 bases, with 8 bases separating them. This CDR3 has 14 amino acids. The CDR3 bases are TGTGCCAGCAGTTTTGGGACAACCTACAATGAGCAGTTCTTC. This codes for CASSFGTTYNEQFF.

The rearrangement uses TRBV4-3 and TRBJ2-1; D gene unclear. CDR1 is LGHNA, CDR2 YSLEER, per germline. Between the trimmed V and J ends, which lost 0 bases and 10 bases, there was a span of 13 bases. The CDR3 extends over 14 amino acids. The chain's CDR3 is CASSQDLSGREQFF. CDR3 nucleotide sequence: TGCGCCAGCAGCCAAGATCTTTCGGGCAGGGAGCAGTTCTTC.

In its sample, this clonotype was seen a few times. The chain employs TRBV20-1 and TRBJ2-1; D remains ambiguous. The germline gives CDR1 DFQATT, CDR2 SNEGSKA (reference sequence). This CDR3 contains 11 residues. V gave up 1 base and J gave up 3 bases, with 1 base separating them. The CDR3 protein is CSARVYNEQFF. The CDR3 bases are TGCAGTGCTAGAGTCTACAATGAGCAGTTCTTC.

The sample holds a few counts of this clonotype. The gene calls are TRBV6-1 and TRBJ2-7; TRBD2 agrees at 9 bases. V was clipped by 6 bases and J by 6 bases; unmatched bases: 24. CDR3 length: 19 residues. CDR1 is MNHNS, CDR2 SASEGT, per germline. In DNA, the CDR3 is TGTGCCAGCAGCCCATCCAGGGTGGAATTGGCGGGAGGGCCGTCCGAGCAGTACTTC. It yields the protein CASSPSRVELAGGPSEQYF.

This clonotype came up a few times. The chain has TRBV5-1 and TRBJ1-6; D possibly corresponds to TRBD1 (6 bases). The V end lost 3 bases, the J end lost 5 bases, and 12 bases lay between the germline ends. There are 15 residues in the CDR3. Germline-derived CDR1 and CDR2 are SGHRS and YFSETQ. The CDR3 protein is CASSWGHRDNSPLHF. The DNA of the CDR3 is TGCGCCAGCAGCTGGGGACACAGGGATAATTCACCCCTCCACTTT. The whole variable domain, remainder taken from reference TRBV5-1 and TRBJ1-6, is KAGVTQTPRYLIKTRGQQVTLSCSPISGHRSVSWYQQTPGQGLQFLFEYFSETQRNKGNFPGRFSGRQFSNSRSEMNVSTLELGDSALYLCASSWGHRDNSPLHFGNGTRLTVT.